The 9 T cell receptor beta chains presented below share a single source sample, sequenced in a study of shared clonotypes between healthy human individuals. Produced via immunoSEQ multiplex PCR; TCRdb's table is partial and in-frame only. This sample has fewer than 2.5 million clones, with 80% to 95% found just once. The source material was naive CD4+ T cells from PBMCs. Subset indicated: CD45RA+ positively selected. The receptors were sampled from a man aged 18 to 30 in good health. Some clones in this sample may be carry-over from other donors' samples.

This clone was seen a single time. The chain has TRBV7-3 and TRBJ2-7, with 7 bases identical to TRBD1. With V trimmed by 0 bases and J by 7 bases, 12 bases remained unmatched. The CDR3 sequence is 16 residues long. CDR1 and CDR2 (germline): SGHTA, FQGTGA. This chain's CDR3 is CASSLTPLQGTGEQYF. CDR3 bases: TGTGCCAGCAGCTTAACGCCGCTACAGGGGACCGGGGAGCAGTACTTC.

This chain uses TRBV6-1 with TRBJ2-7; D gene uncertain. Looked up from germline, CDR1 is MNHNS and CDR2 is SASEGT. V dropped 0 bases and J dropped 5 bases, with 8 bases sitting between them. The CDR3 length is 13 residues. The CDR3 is CASSEASSHEQYF. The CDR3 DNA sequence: TGTGCCAGCAGTGAAGCGAGCAGCCACGAGCAGTACTTC.

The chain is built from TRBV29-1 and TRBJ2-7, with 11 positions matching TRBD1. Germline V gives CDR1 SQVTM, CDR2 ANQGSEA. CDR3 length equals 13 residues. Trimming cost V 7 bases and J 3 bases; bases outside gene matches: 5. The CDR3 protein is CSGSGTGGYEQYF. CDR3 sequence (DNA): TGCAGCGGATCCGGGACAGGGGGCTACGAGCAGTACTTC.

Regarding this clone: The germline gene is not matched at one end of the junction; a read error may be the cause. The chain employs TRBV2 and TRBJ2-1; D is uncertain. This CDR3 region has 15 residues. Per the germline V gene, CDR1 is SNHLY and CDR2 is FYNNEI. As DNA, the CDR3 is TGTGCCAGCAGAGAAGGACCCCCCCTTCCCAATGAGCAGTTCTTC. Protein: CASREGPPLPNEQFF.

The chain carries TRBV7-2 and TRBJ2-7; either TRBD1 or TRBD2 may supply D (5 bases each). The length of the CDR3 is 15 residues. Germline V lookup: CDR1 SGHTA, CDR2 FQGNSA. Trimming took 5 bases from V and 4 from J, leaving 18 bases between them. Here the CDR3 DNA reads TGTGCCAGCAGCCAGGGAGTAGGGTCGTTTTACGAGCAGTACTTC. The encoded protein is CASSQGVGSFYEQYF.

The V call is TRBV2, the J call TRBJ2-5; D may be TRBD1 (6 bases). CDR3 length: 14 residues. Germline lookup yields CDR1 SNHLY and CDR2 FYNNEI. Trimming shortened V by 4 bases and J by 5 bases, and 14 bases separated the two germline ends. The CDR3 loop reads CASSAQGGRETQYF. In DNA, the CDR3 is TGTGCCAGCAGTGCACAGGGCGGGCGCGAGACCCAGTACTTC.

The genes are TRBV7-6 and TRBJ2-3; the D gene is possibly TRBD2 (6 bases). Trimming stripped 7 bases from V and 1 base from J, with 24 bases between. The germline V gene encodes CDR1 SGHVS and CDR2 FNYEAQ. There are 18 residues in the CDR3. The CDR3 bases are TGTGCCAGCATGTCTTTGGGGGGTTATGAGGCCCGCACAGATACGCAGTATTTT. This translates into CASMSLGGYEARTDTQYF.

The CDR3 DNA reads as TGTGCCAGCAGCTTATTTTCAGGGGGCAACTACTATGGCTACACCTTC. This sequence encodes CASSLFSGGNYYGYTF. This chain uses TRBV5-4 with TRBJ1-2, with 8 bases fitting TRBD1. V was pared by 2 bases and J by 3 bases, with 9 bases of the junction left unmatched. This CDR3 contains 16 residues. Germline CDR1 is SGHNT and CDR2 is YYREEE (reference sequence).

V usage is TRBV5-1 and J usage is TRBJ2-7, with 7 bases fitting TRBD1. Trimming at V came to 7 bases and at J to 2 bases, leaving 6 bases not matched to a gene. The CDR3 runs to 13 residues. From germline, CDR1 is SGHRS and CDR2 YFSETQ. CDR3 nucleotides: TGCGCCAGCCGCTGGACAGGAGCCTACGAGCAGTACTTC. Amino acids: CASRWTGAYEQYF.